Listed below are T cell receptor beta chains from one sample, sequenced in a study of type 1 regulatory T cells. The antigens for these receptors are not known. TCRdb processed the reads anew with MiXCR; each CDR3 protein has one entry. Among tens of thousands of distinct CDR3 sequences listed, roughly 60% were seen once. Sequences were obtained from cultured non-Tr1 T cells, either the whole culture or a sorted T cell fraction (not recorded which). Receptors originate from a human donor in good health. CDR3s include the opening cysteine and the closing phenylalanine or tryptophan. The D gene is left open where the match is weak. Clone size is given for some rows only: seen once, a few or many times, or a class if the clone is expanded.

v_call,d_call,clone_size,j_call,cdr3_aa,cdr3_nt
TRBV28,-,-,TRBJ1-1,CASSLWGGNTEAFF,TGTGCCAGCAGTTTATGGGGGGGGAACACTGAAGCTTTCTTT
TRBV9,-,-,TRBJ2-7,CASSVAVSGIYEQYF,TGTGCCAGCAGCGTAGCGGTTTCAGGGATCTACGAGCAGTACTTC
TRBV7-2,-,-,TRBJ2-7,CASSLVGYEQYF,TGTGCCAGCAGTTTGGTGGGCTACGAGCAGTACTTC
TRBV11-2,TRBD1,few,TRBJ2-5,CASSLDQTGLGEETQYF,TGTGCCAGCAGCTTAGATCAGACAGGGTTGGGGGAAGAGACCCAGTACTTC
TRBV9,-,-,TRBJ1-2,CASSPFPGRIYGYTF,TGTGCCAGCAGCCCTTTTCCGGGACGCATCTATGGCTACACCTTC
TRBV12-3/TRBV12-4,TRBD1,-,TRBJ1-5,CASSWTGPNQLQHF,TGTGCCAGCAGTTGGACAGGACCTAATCAGCTCCAGCATTTT
TRBV10-3,-,few,TRBJ2-5,CAISGRQGPQETQYF,TGTGCCATCAGTGGACGGCAGGGCCCCCAAGAGACCCAGTACTTC
TRBV6-1,TRBD2,-,TRBJ2-3,CASSGMTSSTDTQYF,TGTGCCAGCAGTGGGATGACTAGCTCCACAGATACGCAGTATTTT
TRBV15,-,few,TRBJ1-1,CATSSRGGMNTEAFF,TGTGCCACCAGCTCCCGTGGAGGGATGAACACTGAAGCTTTCTTT
TRBV20-1,TRBD1,-,TRBJ1-1,CSARGNLGTGRRSAEAFF,TGCAGTGCTAGAGGAAATCTGGGGACAGGGCGTAGGAGCGCTGAAGCTTTCTTT
TRBV7-8,-,-,TRBJ1-6,CASSLARGWGKGRSPLHF,TGTGCCAGCAGCTTAGCGCGGGGATGGGGAAAAGGGCGTTCACCCCTCCACTTT
TRBV27,TRBD1,-,TRBJ2-3,CASSALTGADTQYF,TGTGCCAGCAGTGCGCTAACAGGGGCAGATACGCAGTATTTT
TRBV30,-,-,TRBJ2-7,CAWRAVSISYEQYF,TGTGCCTGGAGGGCAGTCTCGATCTCCTACGAGCAGTACTTC
TRBV7-6,TRBD2,-,TRBJ2-1,CASSLGSGRGYNEQFF,TGTGCCAGCAGCTTAGGTAGCGGGAGAGGATACAATGAGCAGTTCTTC
TRBV12-3/TRBV12-4,TRBD2,-,TRBJ2-3,CASSFTSGSSTDTQYF,TGTGCCAGCAGTTTCACTAGCGGGAGCAGCACAGATACGCAGTATTTT
TRBV7-2,TRBD2,-,TRBJ2-3,CASSLGLAGGADTQYF,TGTGCCAGCAGCCTGGGACTAGCGGGAGGTGCAGATACGCAGTATTTT
TRBV20-1,TRBD2,-,TRBJ2-7,CSAALAGDNHEQYF,TGCAGTGCCGCCTTAGCGGGAGACAACCACGAGCAGTACTTC
TRBV10-3,-,-,TRBJ2-1,CAIRSGPPTGNEQFF,TGTGCCATCAGGAGCGGGCCCCCTACGGGCAATGAGCAGTTCTTC
TRBV15,TRBD2,-,TRBJ2-3,CATSRDPSAAGRADTQYF,TGTGCCACCAGCAGAGATCCGTCCGCTGCGGGGAGGGCAGATACGCAGTATTTT
TRBV4-1,-,-,TRBJ1-1,CASRDGGRSKNTEAFF,TGCGCCAGCAGAGACGGCGGGCGATCAAAAAACACTGAAGCTTTCTTT
TRBV4-1,-,-,TRBJ2-7,CASSQPVRGYEQYF,TGCGCCAGCAGCCAACCCGTAAGGGGATACGAGCAGTACTTC
TRBV12-3/TRBV12-4,TRBD2,-,TRBJ2-7,CASSLSSGSSYEQYF,TGTGCCAGCAGCCTGTCTAGCGGTAGCTCCTACGAGCAGTACTTC
TRBV20-1,TRBD1,-,TRBJ2-3,CSRLGTGVTDTQYF,TGCAGCCGCCTTGGGACAGGGGTCACAGATACGCAGTATTTT
TRBV12-3/TRBV12-4,-,few,TRBJ2-4,CASSLIGVDIQYF,TGTGCCAGCAGTTTGATAGGGGTAGACATTCAGTACTTC
TRBV7-2,TRBD2,-,TRBJ2-7,CASTLRAGGSSYEQYF,TGTGCCAGCACTCTAAGAGCGGGAGGGAGTTCCTACGAGCAGTACTTC
TRBV25-1,-,-,TRBJ1-5,CASSEYEGLGQPQHF,TGTGCCAGCAGTGAATATGAAGGATTGGGTCAGCCCCAGCATTTT
TRBV20-1,-,few,TRBJ1-2,CSAIKENNYGYTF,TGCAGTGCTATTAAGGAGAATAACTATGGCTACACCTTC
TRBV15,-,-,TRBJ2-3,CATSGWISEDTQYF,TGTGCCACCAGCGGATGGATTAGCGAGGATACGCAGTATTTT
TRBV20-1,TRBD1,medium-sized,TRBJ1-4,CSARDGQGGEKLFF,TGCAGTGCTAGAGATGGACAGGGGGGCGAAAAACTGTTTTTT
TRBV20-1,-,few,TRBJ2-3,CSAIYRDGSDTQYF,TGCAGTGCCATCTACAGGGATGGATCAGATACGCAGTATTTT
TRBV7-8,TRBD1,few,TRBJ2-3,CASSKQGVGTDTQYF,TGTGCCAGCAGCAAACAGGGGGTAGGCACAGATACGCAGTATTTT
TRBV27,-,few,TRBJ2-7,CASSLSGGILLFEQYF,TGTGCCAGCAGTTTATCCGGGGGAATCCTACTCTTCGAGCAGTACTTC
TRBV7-8,-,once,TRBJ2-1,CASNLGGDMSEFF,TGTGCCAGCAACCTAGGGGGGGACATGAGTGAATTCTTC
TRBV6-6,TRBD2,-,TRBJ2-7,CASSYLAGGFGEQYF,TGTGCCAGCAGTTATTTAGCGGGAGGGTTTGGCGAGCAGTACTTC
TRBV20-1,TRBD1,-,TRBJ1-2,CSARLQGAGGYTF,TGCAGTGCTAGATTACAGGGGGCAGGCGGCTACACCTTC
TRBV19,-,-,TRBJ1-5,CASTRGGSNQPQHF,TGTGCCAGTACAAGGGGGGGTAGCAATCAGCCCCAGCATTTT
TRBV20-1,-,few,TRBJ2-5,CSARWPNQETQYF,TGCAGTGCTAGATGGCCGAACCAAGAGACCCAGTACTTC
TRBV29-1,TRBD2,-,TRBJ2-1,CSAAGGGNEQFF,TGCAGCGCGGCCGGGGGGGGGAATGAGCAGTTCTTC
TRBV25-1,-,-,TRBJ2-1,CASRGPTTNNEQFF,TGTGCCAGCCGGGGCCCGACTACCAACAATGAGCAGTTCTTC
TRBV20-1,-,-,TRBJ2-3,CSAFSGGGADTQYF,TGCAGTGCTTTTAGCGGAGGAGGGGCAGATACGCAGTATTTT
TRBV20-1,-,few,TRBJ2-2,CSAITPAQGSGELFF,TGCAGTGCCATTACGCCCGCACAGGGTTCCGGGGAGCTGTTTTTT
TRBV5-1,-,-,TRBJ2-1,CASSLDGGSPYNEQFF,TGCGCCAGCAGCTTGGACGGCGGGTCCCCCTACAATGAGCAGTTCTTC
TRBV12-3/TRBV12-4,-,-,TRBJ2-5,CASSLSSSMETRYF,TGTGCCAGCAGTTTATCAAGTAGTATGGAGACCCGGTACTTC
TRBV6-2/TRBV6-3,-,-,TRBJ2-7,CASRPGTAGSYEQYF,TGTGCCAGCAGACCCGGGACCGCAGGGTCCTACGAGCAGTACTTC
TRBV20-1,-,-,TRBJ1-2,CSASIPALHGYTF,TGCAGTGCTAGTATACCGGCCCTCCATGGCTACACCTTC